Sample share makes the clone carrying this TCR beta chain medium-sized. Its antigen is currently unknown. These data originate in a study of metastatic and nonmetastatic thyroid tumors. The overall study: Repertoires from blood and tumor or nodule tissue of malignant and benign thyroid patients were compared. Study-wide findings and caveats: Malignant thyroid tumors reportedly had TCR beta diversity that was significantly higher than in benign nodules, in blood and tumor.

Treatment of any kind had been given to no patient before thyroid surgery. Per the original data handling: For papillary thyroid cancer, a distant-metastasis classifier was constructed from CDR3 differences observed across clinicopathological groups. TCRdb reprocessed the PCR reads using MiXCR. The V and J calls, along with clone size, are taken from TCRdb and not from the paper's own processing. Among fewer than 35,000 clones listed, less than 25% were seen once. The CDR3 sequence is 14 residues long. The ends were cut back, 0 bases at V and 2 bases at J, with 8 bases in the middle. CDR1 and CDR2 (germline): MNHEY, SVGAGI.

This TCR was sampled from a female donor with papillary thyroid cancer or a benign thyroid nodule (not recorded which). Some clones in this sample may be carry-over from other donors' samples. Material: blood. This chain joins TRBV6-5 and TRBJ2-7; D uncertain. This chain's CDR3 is CASSYSTPTYEQYF. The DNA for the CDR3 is TGTGCCAGCAGTTACTCGACACCGACCTACGAGCAGTACTTC.